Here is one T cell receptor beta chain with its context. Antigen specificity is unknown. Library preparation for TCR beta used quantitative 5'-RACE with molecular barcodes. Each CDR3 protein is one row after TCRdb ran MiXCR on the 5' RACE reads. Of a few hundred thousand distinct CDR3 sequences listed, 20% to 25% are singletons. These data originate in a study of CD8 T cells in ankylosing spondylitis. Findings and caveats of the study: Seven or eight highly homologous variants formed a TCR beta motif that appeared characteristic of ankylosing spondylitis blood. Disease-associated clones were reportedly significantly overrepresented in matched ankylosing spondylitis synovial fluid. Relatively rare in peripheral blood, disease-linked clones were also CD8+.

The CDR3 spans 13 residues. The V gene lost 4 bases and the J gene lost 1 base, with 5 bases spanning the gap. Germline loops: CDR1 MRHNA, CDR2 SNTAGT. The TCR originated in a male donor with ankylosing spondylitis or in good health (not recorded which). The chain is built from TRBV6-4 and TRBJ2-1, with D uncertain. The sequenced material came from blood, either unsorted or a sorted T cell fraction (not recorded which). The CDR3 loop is CASSVTSYNEQFF. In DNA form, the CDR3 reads TGTGCCAGCAGTGTTACTTCCTACAATGAGCAGTTCTTC.